Sequencing of this T cell receptor beta chain was carried out in a study of T-cell reconstitution after alpha-beta-depleted transplantation in children. Construction of the TCRbeta library involved unique molecular identifiers. One entry per CDR3 protein results from TCRdb running MiXCR on the PCR reads. Of more than 250,000 distinct CDR3 sequences listed, more than 8% were seen once; the top ten hold 9.5% to 13%. CDR3 length: 15 residues. Germline CDR1 SGHVS, CDR2 FNYEAQ. Trimming removed 0 bases at V and 3 bases at J, with 10 bases between. Only one count was recorded for this clonotype. The V call is TRBV7-6, the J call TRBJ2-3; a weak D match, TRBD2 (5 bases). The sequence was obtained from a human donor who donated a stem cell graft to a child with SCID. The material was PBMCs from the stem cell graft donor, obtained from the stem cell graft. The CDR3: CASSLAYGGTDTQYF. CDR3 nucleotides: TGTGCCAGCAGCTTAGCCTATGGAGGTACAGATACGCAGTATTTT.